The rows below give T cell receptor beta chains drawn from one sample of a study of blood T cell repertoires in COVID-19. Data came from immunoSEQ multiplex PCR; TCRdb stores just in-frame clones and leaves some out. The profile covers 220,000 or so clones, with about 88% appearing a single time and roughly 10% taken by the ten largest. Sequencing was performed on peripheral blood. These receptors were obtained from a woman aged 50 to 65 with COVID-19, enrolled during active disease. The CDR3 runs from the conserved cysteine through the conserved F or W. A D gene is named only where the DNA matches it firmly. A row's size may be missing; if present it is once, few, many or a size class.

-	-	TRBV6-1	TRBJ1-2	TGTGCCAGCAGTGAAGCAGGTGCGGCAGGGCCGCTAAAAGGCTACACCTTC	CASSEAGAAGPLKGYTF
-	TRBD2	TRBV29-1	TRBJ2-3	TGCAGCGTTGAGGGAACTAGCGGGGGCCATCTCACAGATACGCAGTATTTT	CSVEGTSGGHLTDTQYF
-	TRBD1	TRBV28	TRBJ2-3	TGTGCCAGCAGTTTAATTGCCGGGACAGGGAGCACAGATACGCAGTATTTT	CASSLIAGTGSTDTQYF
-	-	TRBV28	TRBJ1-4	TGTGCCAGCAGTTTGGTGGGCCTTAATGAAAAACTGTTTTTT	CASSLVGLNEKLFF
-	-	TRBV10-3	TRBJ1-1	TGTGCCATCAGATTAGCTTCGAACACTGAAGCTTTCTTT	CAIRLASNTEAFF
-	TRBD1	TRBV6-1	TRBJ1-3	TGTGCCAGCAGTGACAGGGGGCTCTCTGGAAACACCATATATTTT	CASSDRGLSGNTIYF
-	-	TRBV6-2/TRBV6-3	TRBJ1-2	TGTGCCAGCAGTTACTCGGGGGGAGGCTTCGGCTACACCTTC	CASSYSGGGFGYTF
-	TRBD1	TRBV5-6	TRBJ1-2	TGTGCCAGCACCGACAGGGGGCGCAGCCCTAACTATGGCTACACCTTC	CASTDRGRSPNYGYTF
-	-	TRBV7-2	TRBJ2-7	TGTGCCAGCAGCTATCTTCCAGCCTACGAGCAGTACTTC	CASSYLPAYEQYF
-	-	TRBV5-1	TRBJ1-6	TGCGCCAGCACCTCCATGAACTTAAGATCACCCCTCCACTTT	CASTSMNLRSPLHF
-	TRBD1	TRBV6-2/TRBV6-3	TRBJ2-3	TGTGCCAGCAGTTACTACAGGGGTCGCACAGATACGCAGTATTTT	CASSYYRGRTDTQYF
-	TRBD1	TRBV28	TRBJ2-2	TGTGCCAGCAGTCTCCACGGGACAGGGGTCACCGGGGAGCTGTTTTTT	CASSLHGTGVTGELFF
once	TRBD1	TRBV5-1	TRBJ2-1	TGCGCCAGCAGCCCTGGGACAGGGGGTTACAATGAGCAGTTCTTC	CASSPGTGGYNEQFF
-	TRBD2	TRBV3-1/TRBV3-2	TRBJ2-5	TGTGCCAGCAGCCAAGAGCCCTTAGCGGGGGGGCGGGAGACCCAGTACTTC	CASSQEPLAGGRETQYF
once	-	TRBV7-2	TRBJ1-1	TGTGCCAGCAGCTTAGGGTCCGACGGGGGGAGTGAAGCTTTCTTT	CASSLGSDGGSEAFF
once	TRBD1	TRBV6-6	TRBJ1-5	TGTGCCAGCAAAGACAGGGTGGGTCAGCCCCAGCATTTT	CASKDRVGQPQHF
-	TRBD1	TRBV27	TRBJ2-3	TGTGCCAGCAGTTCCACGACAGGGTTGCCAGATACGCAGTATTTT	CASSSTTGLPDTQYF
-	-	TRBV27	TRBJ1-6	TGTGCCAGCAGTTTATTGGGGAGCAATTCACCCCTCCACTTT	CASSLLGSNSPLHF
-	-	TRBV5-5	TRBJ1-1	TGTGCCAGCTTAGCGGGTAACACTGAAGCTTTCTTT	CASLAGNTEAFF
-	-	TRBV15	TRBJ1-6	TGTGCCACCAGCAGAGGAGGGGGAACGAATTCACCCCTCCACTTT	CATSRGGGTNSPLHF
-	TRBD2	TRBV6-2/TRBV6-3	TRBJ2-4	TGTGCCAGCAGTTTTACTCATAGCGGGGGGCTTACCAAAACCATTCAGTACTTC	CASSFTHSGGLTKTIQYF
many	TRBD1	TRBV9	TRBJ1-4	TGTGCCAGCAGCGGAGGGGGCGCGGTTGAAAAACTGTTTTTT	CASSGGGAVEKLFF
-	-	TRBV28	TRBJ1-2	TGTGCCAGCAGTTCCGTAAACTATGGCTACACCTTC	CASSSVNYGYTF
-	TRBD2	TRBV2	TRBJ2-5	TGTGCCAGCAGTGACCCCGGGGGGAGAGGAGAGACCCAGTACTTC	CASSDPGGRGETQYF
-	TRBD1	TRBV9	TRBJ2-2	TGTGCCAGCAGCGTCTCCGGGACAGTTGCCGGGGAGCTGTTTTTT	CASSVSGTVAGELFF